Listed below are T cell receptor beta chains from one sample, sequenced in a study of OX40 agonist ivuxolimab in advanced cancers. Sequencing was performed with immunoSEQ multiplex PCR; in TCRdb, only in-frame clones are kept and a portion is missing. The sample consists of over 60,000 clones, 80% to 90% of them appearing once. The sample here was CD4+ or CD8+ T cells sorted from blood, taken in a trial of the OX40 agonist ivuxolimab. Receptors were obtained from an adult with an advanced solid tumor such as melanoma, head and neck, liver or kidney cancer. CDR3s include the opening cysteine and the closing phenylalanine or tryptophan. A D gene is named only where the DNA matches it firmly.

d_call,v_call,j_call,cdr3_length,cdr3_aa
.,TRBV29-1,TRBJ1-6,13,CSVGQGTNSPLHF
.,TRBV27,TRBJ1-1,14,CASSKGSMNTEAFF
.,TRBV5-1,TRBJ1-4,14,CASTPDGTNEKLFF
TRBD1,TRBV6-1,TRBJ1-2,15,CASRMGQGTNYGYTF
.,TRBV9,TRBJ2-1,15,CASSAGRGWGDEQFF
TRBD1,TRBV6-1,TRBJ2-1,13,CASSEAYRGRGFF
TRBD2,TRBV5-1,TRBJ2-3,15,CASSFTSGYTDTQYF
.,TRBV4-1,TRBJ2-7,13,CASSQDIFYEQYF
.,TRBV14,TRBJ1-3,14,CASRSLGTGNTIYF
.,TRBV6-1,TRBJ2-7,14,CASIGFGRSGEQYF
TRBD1,TRBV2,TRBJ1-6,15,CASSAPTGDNSPLHF
TRBD2,TRBV5-4,TRBJ2-3,16,CASRRAGGLVTDTQYF
.,TRBV16,TRBJ2-7,12,CASSQSAGAQYF
.,TRBV11-2,TRBJ2-2,14,CASSLDGYNGELFF
TRBD1,TRBV9,TRBJ1-1,15,CASSAIGQVGTEAFF
.,TRBV14,TRBJ1-2,12,CASSSQIYGYTF
TRBD1,TRBV29-1,TRBJ1-5,15,CSVWGGRGSNQPQHF
TRBD2,TRBV9,TRBJ2-5,16,CASSVSTSGLQETQYF
.,TRBV19,TRBJ2-2,16,CASRETSGRGTGELFF
.,TRBV19,TRBJ1-5,19,CASSTRVGRNPYSNQPQHF
.,TRBV19,TRBJ1-6,15,CASSSTQLDNSPLHF
.,TRBV21-1,TRBJ2-7,16,CASSKLGVGVSYEQYF
TRBD1,TRBV19,TRBJ1-4,14,CASSSGGGREKLFF
TRBD1,TRBV5-1,TRBJ2-3,15,CASSLLGGQTDTQYF
TRBD1,TRBV7-2,TRBJ1-2,14,CASSPDRFGYGYTF
.,TRBV6-5,TRBJ1-4,13,CASSYGTNEKLFF
TRBD1,TRBV18,TRBJ2-3,17,CASSPGIDRGRRDTQYF
TRBD1,TRBV7-9,TRBJ2-3,16,CASSPRPGQGPDTQYF
TRBD1,TRBV5-1,TRBJ1-5,15,CASRKDRGPNQPQHF
TRBD1,TRBV7-9,TRBJ2-7,12,CASSLETGGQYF
.,TRBV5-1,TRBJ2-2,14,CASSLRQGHLELFF
TRBD1,TRBV7-2,TRBJ2-3,16,CASSHRQGGSTDTQYF
.,TRBV2,TRBJ1-1,12,CASSEAYTEAFF
.,TRBV4-3,TRBJ2-3,13,CASSLNQGDTQYF
.,TRBV9,TRBJ1-6,14,CASSPRLRDSPLHF
.,TRBV5-1,TRBJ1-3,15,CASTDPGSSGNTIYF
.,TRBV6-5,TRBJ2-4,14,CASSYSAGRDIQYF
.,TRBV5-3,TRBJ2-4,16,CARSLGVGGAKNIQYF
TRBD1,TRBV2,TRBJ2-1,14,CASNPTDRGGEQFF
.,TRBV7-9,TRBJ1-2,13,CASSLGAYYGYTF
TRBD1,TRBV5-1,TRBJ1-6,16,CASSLGQGSRNSPLHF
.,TRBV5-1,TRBJ2-6,16,CASSLAGDSGANVLTF
TRBD1,TRBV15,TRBJ1-2,16,CATSIQSGQTNYGYTF
.,TRBV5-8,TRBJ2-3,16,CASSLVSLGNTDTQYF
.,TRBV28,TRBJ1-2,12,CASYGINYGYTF
.,TRBV5-1,TRBJ1-1,12,CASSSRNTEAFF
.,TRBV5-6,TRBJ2-1,13,CASSFVEANEQFF
TRBD1,TRBV7-2,TRBJ2-1,14,CASGWQGARDEQFF
TRBD2,TRBV11-3,TRBJ2-1,16,CASSLAFGAGGGEQFF
.,TRBV28,TRBJ1-4,12,CASSGTVEKLFF
TRBD1,TRBV6-1,TRBJ1-2,15,CASSEAPGGFYGYTF
.,TRBV5-1,TRBJ1-2,17,CASSPFDAAVTNYGYTF
.,TRBV9,TRBJ2-7,15,CASSVAPGDTYEQYF
.,TRBV4-2,TRBJ1-5,13,CASSQERGLPQHF
TRBD1,TRBV5-3,TRBJ1-5,17,CARTPRQGAWKNQPQHF